The 5 T cell receptor beta chains reported below all come from one sample, sequenced in a study of regulatory T cells in long-lasting Graves disease. As for time point: persistent/refractory GD, antithyroid drugs over 5 years with positive TRAb. PBMC RNA served as the TCR library source. Construction of the TCR beta libraries employed iRepertoire HTBI primers in conjunction with Arm-PCR of CDR3 regions. TCRdb reprocessed the multiplex PCR reads via MiXCR and lists one record per CDR3 protein. The table shows 400,000 to 500,000 distinct CDR3 sequences, with 22% occurring only once. This specimen was peripheral blood mononuclear cells (PBMCs), taken when the disease was refractory, from a patient treated with antithyroid drugs. The origin of the receptors is a female donor with Graves disease.

Turning to this clonotype: Just one base apart from a much larger clone, this may be a read error. The chain carries TRBV6-5 and TRBJ2-7; D may be TRBD1 (6 bases). V was pared by 0 bases and J by 5 bases, with 14 bases between. Germline V gene data show CDR1 as MNHEY and CDR2 as SVGAGI. The CDR3 loop spans 15 amino acids. The CDR3, as DNA: TGTGCCAGCAGTTACTCGCATCTGGCAGGGGACGAGCAGTACTTC. It yields the protein CASSYSHLAGDEQYF.

The sample holds many counts of this clonotype. The chain is built from TRBV10-3 and TRBJ2-5; D could derive from TRBD1 or TRBD2 (6 bases each). The CDR3 sequence is 14 residues long. The V gene's germline CDR1 is ENHRY and CDR2 SYGVKD. V shed 6 bases and J shed 3 bases, with 14 bases lying between them. CDR3 bases: TGTGCCATCAGAGGAGGGGGGTCGGAAGAGACCCAGTACTTC. Translation gives CAIRGGGSEETQYF.

The V call is TRBV12-3 or TRBV12-4, the J call TRBJ2-1; the match to TRBD2 covers 13 bases. V was pared by 8 bases and J by 6 bases, with 10 bases of the junction left unmatched. The CDR3 contains 16 residues. The CDR3, as DNA: TGTGCCAGCGGGACAGGGGGGACTAGCGGGATCAATGAGCAGTTCTTC. It yields the protein CASGTGGTSGINEQFF.

This chain links TRBV9 with TRBJ2-4; 13 bases line up with TRBD2. The CDR3 covers 16 residues. Germline CDR1 is SGDLS and CDR2 is YYNGEE. Losses at the gene ends were 3 bases for V and 6 bases for J; bases not matched to a gene: 6. DNA of the CDR3: TGTGCCAGCAGCGCACTAGCGGGGGGGCCGGTAAACATTCAGTACTTC. Encoded protein: CASSALAGGPVNIQYF. Based on the CDR3 plus reference TRBV9 and TRBJ2-4, the full variable domain is DSGVTQTPKHLITATGQRVTLRCSPRSGDLSVYWYQQSLDQGLQFLIQYYNGEERAKGNILERFSAQQFPDLHSELNLSSLELGDSALYFCASSALAGGPVNIQYFGAGTRLSVL.

The rearrangement uses TRBV6-1 and TRBJ1-2; 9 bases map to TRBD1. This CDR3 contains 14 residues. Germline CDR1 MNHNS, CDR2 SASEGT. Trimming cost V 6 bases and J 4 bases; bases outside gene matches: 6. The CDR3 region has the DNA TGTGCCAGCAGAGATACGACAGGGGGCTATGGCTACACCTTC. Translated, it gives CASRDTTGGYGYTF.